The 26 T cell receptor beta chains presented below share a single source sample, sequenced in a study of blood T cells in healthy people across ages. Next came a second PCR, run for about 7 to 12 cycles, which used a sample-barcoded 5' primer along with a J-beta primer mix. A single record per CDR3 protein comes from TCRdb applying MiXCR to the 5' RACE reads. This sample carries nearly 800,000 distinct CDR3 sequences, approximately 25% of them seen once, and the ten largest clones take 3% to 4.5%. A further study also used this sample, focusing on T cells of mothers and their children.

Sequencing was done on a sample of blood. The receptors originated from a boy aged 5-17 years in good health.

Only a few counts were recorded for this clonotype. J is TRBJ1-2 and V is TRBV5-5; 10 positions match TRBD1. The CDR3 loop spans 15 amino acids. The V and J ends lost 0 bases and 4 bases, in that order; junction bases with no gene match: 3. CDR1 is SGHKS and CDR2 is YYEKEE in the germline V gene (reference sequence). CDR3 in amino acids: CASSLGTGGTYGYTF. Written as DNA, the CDR3 is TGTGCCAGCAGCTTGGGGACAGGGGGGACCTATGGCTACACCTTC.

This clonotype was seen just once. J is TRBJ2-5 and V is TRBV12-3 or TRBV12-4; TRBD2 is a possible D gene (7 bases). V lost 8 bases and J lost 3, with 16 bases in between. The CDR3 spans 14 residues. The CDR3 nucleotides are TGTGCCAGCTGGGGGCGGGGGCAAAAAGAGACCCAGTACTTC. This translates into CASWGRGQKETQYF.

J is TRBJ1-2 and V is TRBV4-2; TRBD1 matches at 10 bases. Trimming removed 0 bases from V and 4 bases from J; junction bases left unmatched: 5. The germline gives CDR1 LGHNA, CDR2 YNFKEQ. The CDR3 runs 16 residues. The CDR3 loop reads CASSQDEGTGAYGYTF. The CDR3 bases are TGTGCCAGCAGCCAAGATGAAGGGACAGGGGCCTATGGCTACACCTTC.

This clonotype was recorded once. The rearrangement links TRBV3-1 to TRBJ2-5; 10 nucleotides line up with TRBD2. Trimming took 1 base from V and 4 from J; bases not matched to a gene: 9. CDR3 length: 17 residues. Germline CDR1 is LGHDT and CDR2 is YNNKEL (reference sequence). CDR3 nucleotides: TGTGCCAGCAGCCAAGTACTAGCGGGAACTCTCCCAGAGACCCAGTACTTC. Translating gives CASSQVLAGTLPETQYF.

This clonotype was observed a handful of times. This chain links TRBV5-1 with TRBJ2-5, with 10 bases that match TRBD2. The CDR3 is 19 residues long. From germline, CDR1 is SGHRS and CDR2 YFSETQ. The J segment lost 0 bases and the V segment lost 1 base, leaving 12 bases of the junction unmatched. CDR3 protein: CASSLIGLAETPYQETQYF. The CDR3 DNA sequence: TGCGCCAGCAGCTTGATCGGACTAGCGGAGACTCCGTACCAAGAGACCCAGTACTTC.

This clonotype came up a few times. The chain links TRBV20-1 to TRBJ2-1; 10 nucleotides agree with TRBD2. The CDR3 consists of 17 residues. Germline CDR1 is DFQATT and CDR2 is SNEGSKA (reference sequence). With 2 bases clipped from V and 0 bases from J, the junction kept 7 bases outside the gene matches. For the CDR3, the DNA is TGCAGTGCTAGACTAGCGGGGGTCAAAGACTCCTACAATGAGCAGTTCTTC. It yields the protein CSARLAGVKDSYNEQFF.

This clonotype was observed a few times. The V call is TRBV30, the J call TRBJ1-2; 7 positions agree with TRBD1. Trimming cost V 1 base and J 8 bases; bases outside gene matches: 10. CDR3 length: 14 amino acids. Germline values: CDR1 GTSNPN, CDR2 SVGIG (reference sequence). The CDR3 is CAWSDNRGFGGYTF. In DNA, the CDR3 is TGTGCCTGGAGTGATAACAGGGGATTTGGGGGCTACACCTTC.

This clonotype was counted a few times. V usage is TRBV11-2 and J usage is TRBJ2-5; D is ambiguous. The assigned J gene may be wrong: the sequence end matches TRBJ2-7 better. In germline, CDR1 is SGHAT, CDR2 FQNNGV. There are 15 residues in the CDR3. CDR3 sequence: CASSLDLEDPPEQYF. The CDR3 DNA sequence: TGTGCCAGCAGCTTAGATCTAGAGGACCCACCCGAGCAGTACTTC.

This clonotype showed up just a few times. V and J are TRBV5-1 and TRBJ2-7; 7 bases are a match to TRBD1. The CDR3 length is 14 residues. Germline CDR1 and CDR2: SGHRS and YFSETQ. J gave up 4 bases and V 2 bases, and 6 bases lay outside the gene matches. The CDR3, as DNA: TGCGCCAGCAGCTTAGGACAGGATGGATACGAGCAGTACTTC. It translates to CASSLGQDGYEQYF. The full variable domain, in which reference TRBV5-1 and TRBJ2-7 provide the parts outside the CDR3, is KAGVTQTPRYLIKTRGQQVTLSCSPISGHRSVSWYQQTPGQGLQFLFEYFSETQRNKGNFPGRFSGRQFSNSRSEMNVSTLELGDSALYLCASSLGQDGYEQYFGPGTRLTVT.

The chain joins TRBV11-2 to TRBJ2-1; 9 bases match TRBD2. The J segment lost 2 bases and the V segment lost 5 bases, leaving 7 bases of the junction unmatched. The CDR3 has 16 amino acids. Germline lookup yields CDR1 SGHAT and CDR2 FQNNGV. CDR3 sequence: CASSPEGGGAYNEQFF. The CDR3 coding sequence is TGTGCCAGCAGCCCCGAAGGCGGGGGGGCCTACAATGAGCAGTTCTTC.

This clonotype turned up a few times. V is TRBV5-5 and J is TRBJ1-1; TRBD1 aligns across 7 bases. The V segment lost 2 bases and the J segment 3 bases; nucleotides outside the gene matches: 7. CDR1 and CDR2 (germline): SGHKS, YYEKEE (reference sequence). The CDR3 spans 15 residues. Here the CDR3 reads CASSLETGDYTEAFF. The CDR3, as DNA: TGTGCCAGCAGCTTAGAAACAGGGGATTACACTGAAGCTTTCTTT.

This chain joins TRBV11-2 and TRBJ1-2; TRBD1 is a possible D gene (5 bases). This CDR3 has 14 amino acids. V was shortened by 5 bases and J by 3 bases, with 13 bases between the two germline ends. Germline V CDR1 and CDR2: SGHAT, FQNNGV. The DNA for the CDR3 is TGTGCCAGCAGCCCGGGGGAATGGTACTATGGCTACACCTTC. Translation gives CASSPGEWYYGYTF.

This clonotype was observed a few times. This sequence joins TRBV25-1 and TRBJ2-1; no clear D gene. The V end was cut by 6 bases, the J end by 2 bases, with 14 bases between. There are 15 residues in the CDR3. Germline values: CDR1 MGHDK, CDR2 SYGVNS. CDR3 coding DNA: TGTGCCAGCAGCCCCACCACTACTGCCTACAATGAGCAGTTCTTC. This sequence encodes CASSPTTTAYNEQFF.

As concerns this clonotype: At one end, the junction sequence differs from germline, possibly due to a read error. The chain combines TRBV20-1 with TRBJ2-5, with 8 nucleotides matching TRBD2. The length of the CDR3 is 14 residues. Germline V CDR1 and CDR2: DFQATT, SNEGSKA (reference sequence). CDR3 loop: CSARTAGAGETQHF. The CDR3 coding sequence is TGCAGTGCGAGGACAGCGGGAGCGGGAGAGACCCAGCACTTC.

The table lists this clonotype with a few counts. The junction does not match germline at one end; this may be a read error. V is TRBV7-9 and J is TRBJ2-5, with D uncertain. The CDR3 extends over 14 amino acids. CDR1 SEHNR and CDR2 FQNEAQ come from the germline V gene (reference sequence). CDR3 amino acids: CASSDGRYQETQCF. DNA for the CDR3: TGTGCCAGCAGCGACGGCAGATACCAAGAGACCCAGTGCTTC.

The rearrangement joins TRBV7-2 to TRBJ2-1, with TRBD2 as a possible D gene (5 bases). The CDR3 has 12 residues. Germline V CDR1 and CDR2: SGHTA, FQGNSA. Trimming left V 5 bases short and J 5 bases short, with 7 bases between. The CDR3 DNA sequence: TGTGCCAGCAGCAAAGCGGACAATGAGCAGTTCTTC. This gives the protein CASSKADNEQFF. The full variable domain, in which reference TRBV7-2 and TRBJ2-1 provide the parts outside the CDR3, is GAGVSQSPSNKVTEKGKDVELRCDPISGHTALYWYRQSLGQGLEFLIYFQGNSAPDKSGLPSDRFSAERTGGSVSTLTIQRTQQEDSAVYLCASSKADNEQFFGPGTRLTVL.

This rearrangement joins TRBV2 to TRBJ2-5, with D unresolved. V lost 0 bases and J 3 bases, leaving 8 bases between the germline ends. The CDR3 runs to 14 residues. Germline CDR1 SNHLY, CDR2 FYNNEI. The CDR3 loop is CASSEANQEETQYF. The CDR3 DNA is TGTGCCAGCAGTGAAGCAAACCAAGAAGAGACCCAGTACTTC.

The gene calls are TRBV10-3 and TRBJ2-1, with D hard to call. The V and J ends lost 4 bases and 6 bases respectively, with 13 bases between them. Germline CDR1 reads ENHRY; CDR2 reads SYGVKD. This CDR3 has 14 amino acids. The CDR3 spells CAISGEFDPNEQFF. The CDR3 bases are TGTGCCATCAGTGGCGAGTTCGACCCCAATGAGCAGTTCTTC.

This clonotype was counted a few times. The rearrangement joins TRBV29-1 to TRBJ2-5, with a possible D match to TRBD2 (5 bases). Trimming took off 3 bases at V and 4 bases at J, with 18 bases between the two ends. CDR3 size: 15 residues. Germline V gene lookup returns CDR1 SQVTM and CDR2 ANQGSEA. The CDR3 nucleotides are TGCAGCGTTGACCCCCGAAGACTGGGGAGAGAGACCCAGTACTTC. It yields the protein CSVDPRRLGRETQYF.

This chain connects TRBV7-2 to TRBJ1-4; the D is unclear. CDR1 SGHTA and CDR2 FQGNSA come from the germline V gene. There are 15 residues in the CDR3. The ends were cut back, 0 bases at V and 4 bases at J, with 9 bases in the middle. The DNA for the CDR3 is TGTGCCAGCAGCTTAGCAGTCAGCCTTAATGAAAAACTGTTTTTT. Translated: CASSLAVSLNEKLFF.

The J gene is TRBJ1-1, the V gene TRBV7-9; D might be TRBD1 (5 bases). The germline V gene has CDR1 SEHNR and CDR2 FQNEAQ (reference sequence). This CDR3 contains 15 residues. Deletions cut 4 bases from V and 5 bases from J, with 17 bases between. As DNA, the CDR3 is TGTGCCAGCAGCTCCACTGACAGTCTACAGACTGAAGCTTTCTTT. Protein sequence: CASSSTDSLQTEAFF.

CDR3 amino acids: CASSLEFGLAQSYEQYF. The CDR3 DNA reads as TGTGCCAGCAGCTTAGAATTCGGACTAGCCCAGTCCTACGAGCAGTACTTC. V and J are TRBV7-6 and TRBJ2-7, with TRBD2 identical over 8 bases. With 1 base clipped from V and 1 base from J, the junction kept 9 bases outside the gene matches. Germline lookup yields CDR1 SGHVS and CDR2 FNYEAQ. The CDR3 has 17 residues. Using reference TRBV7-6 and TRBJ2-7 for the parts outside the CDR3, the full variable domain is GAGVSQSPRYKVTKRGQDVALRCDPISGHVSLYWYRQALGQGPEFLTYFNYEAQQDKSGLPNDRFSAERPEGSISTLTIQRTEQRDSAMYRCASSLEFGLAQSYEQYFGPGTRLTVT.

This chain connects TRBV3-1 to TRBJ2-1; D not certain. This CDR3 contains 14 residues. V dropped 3 bases and J dropped 3 bases, with 9 bases sitting between them. The germline V gene has CDR1 LGHDT and CDR2 YNNKEL (reference sequence). This CDR3 is CASSQLSIYNEQFF. As DNA, the CDR3 is TGTGCCAGCAGCCAGCTCTCTATCTACAATGAGCAGTTCTTC.

This clonotype was observed a few times. The J gene is TRBJ1-5, the V gene TRBV20-1; the match to TRBD1 covers 7 bases. Germline values: CDR1 DFQATT, CDR2 SNEGSKA (reference sequence). The CDR3 extends over 14 amino acids. With V trimmed by 2 bases and J by 3 bases, 4 bases remained unmatched. The CDR3 here is CSARPGTVNQPQHF. The CDR3 DNA reads as TGCAGTGCTAGACCCGGGACAGTCAATCAGCCCCAGCATTTT.

This clonotype was observed a handful of times. Germline and junction disagree at one end, which may indicate a read error. This rearrangement joins TRBV4-3 to TRBJ2-7; TRBD2 is a possible D gene (6 bases). Germline V gene sequence: CDR1 LGHNA, CDR2 YSLEER. The CDR3 loop spans 14 amino acids. CDR3 region: CASGQEDYSYEQYF. CDR3 coding DNA: TGCGCCAGCGGCCAAGAGGACTACTCCTACGAGCAGTACTTC.

The chain uses TRBV2 and TRBJ2-1, with D tentatively TRBD1 (5 bases). The CDR3 contains 16 residues. With 5 bases removed from V and 0 bases from J, the gap between germline ends came to 14 bases. Germline CDR1 and CDR2: SNHLY and FYNNEI. This CDR3 is CASSWAQGSSYNEQFF. CDR3 coding DNA: TGTGCCAGCAGTTGGGCGCAGGGAAGCTCCTACAATGAGCAGTTCTTC.